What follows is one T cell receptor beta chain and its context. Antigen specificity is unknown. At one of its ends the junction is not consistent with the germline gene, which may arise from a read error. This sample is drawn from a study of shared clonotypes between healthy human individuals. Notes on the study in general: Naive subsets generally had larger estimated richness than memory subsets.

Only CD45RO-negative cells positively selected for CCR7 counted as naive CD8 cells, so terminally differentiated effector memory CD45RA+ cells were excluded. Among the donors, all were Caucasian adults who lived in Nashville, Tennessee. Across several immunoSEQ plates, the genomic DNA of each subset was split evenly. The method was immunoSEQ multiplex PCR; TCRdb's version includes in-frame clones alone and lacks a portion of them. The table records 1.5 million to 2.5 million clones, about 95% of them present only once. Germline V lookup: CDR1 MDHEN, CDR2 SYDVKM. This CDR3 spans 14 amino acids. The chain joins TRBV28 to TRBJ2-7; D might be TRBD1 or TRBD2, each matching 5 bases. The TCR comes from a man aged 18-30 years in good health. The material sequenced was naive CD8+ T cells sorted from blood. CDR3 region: CASSLWGRNYEQYF. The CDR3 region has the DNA TGTGCCAGCAGTCTATGGGGACGCAACTACGAGCAGTACTTC.